These 14 T cell receptor beta chains share one sample of origin, sequenced in a study of blood T cell repertoires in COVID-19. The data were produced by immunoSEQ multiplex PCR, yet TCRdb's version contains in-frame clones alone and is incomplete. The repertoire holds about 250,000 clones, with 88% as singletons. The sequenced material came from peripheral blood. The receptors shown here come from a woman in her twenties or thirties with COVID-19, enrolled during active disease.

The chain carries TRBV4-3 and TRBJ1-2; 8 bases fit TRBD1. Per germline, CDR1 LGHNA and CDR2 YSLEER. V was pared by 2 bases and J by 2 bases, with 1 base of the junction left unmatched. The CDR3 extends over 14 amino acids. The CDR3 here is CASSQRTGNYGYTF. The CDR3 DNA reads as TGCGCCAGCAGCCAACGGACAGGGAACTATGGCTACACCTTC.

The rearrangement joins TRBV11-3 to TRBJ1-3; TRBD1 is a possible D gene (6 bases). The V gene's germline CDR1 is SGHNT and CDR2 YENEEA. V lost 7 bases and J 2 bases, leaving 12 bases between the germline ends. The length of the CDR3 is 14 residues. DNA for the CDR3: TGTGCCAGCACCCATACAGGGCCTGGAAACACCATATATTTT. Translation: CASTHTGPGNTIYF.

The chain employs TRBV28 and TRBJ2-1, with a tentative D call TRBD2 (5 bases). This CDR3 spans 14 amino acids. V was pared by 5 bases and J by 3 bases, with 11 bases between. Germline lookup yields CDR1 MDHEN and CDR2 SYDVKM. The CDR3 DNA reads TGTGCCAGCAGTCGACGAGCGGACTACAATGAGCAGTTCTTC. Translated, it gives CASSRRADYNEQFF.

The J gene is TRBJ2-1, the V gene TRBV24-1; 9 nucleotides match TRBD1. CDR1 and CDR2 from the germline V gene are KGHDR and SFDVKD. The CDR3 runs to 14 residues. Losses at the gene ends were 4 bases for V and 9 bases for J; bases not matched to a gene: 6. The CDR3 DNA reads as TGTGCCACCAGTGAACGGGACAGGGATAGTGAGCAGTTCTTC. Its translation: CATSERDRDSEQFF.

The rearrangement links TRBV10-3 to TRBJ1-5; D is ambiguous. V gave up 5 bases and J gave up 6 bases, with 8 bases separating them. Germline lookup yields CDR1 ENHRY and CDR2 SYGVKD. This CDR3 contains 12 residues. The CDR3 bases are TGTGCCATCAGTAGGGAGCGTCAGCCCCAGCATTTT. Translated: CAISRERQPQHF.

V is TRBV6-2 or TRBV6-3 and J is TRBJ2-7; 7 bases match TRBD1. V dropped 5 bases and J dropped 3; count of bases not matched to a gene: 7. Germline CDR1 MNHEY, CDR2 SVGEGT. The CDR3 extends over 14 amino acids. The CDR3 is CASSQITGDYEQYF. In DNA, the CDR3 is TGTGCCAGCAGTCAGATAACAGGGGACTACGAGCAGTACTTC.

The CDR3 here is CASMRGLGQPQHF. For the CDR3, the DNA is TGTGCCAGTATGAGGGGGCTAGGGCAGCCCCAGCATTTT. The chain is built from TRBV19 and TRBJ1-5; 7 bases are a match to TRBD1. The germline V gene encodes CDR1 LNHDA and CDR2 SQIVND (reference sequence). The CDR3 is 13 residues long. Trimming at V came to 7 bases and at J to 7 bases, leaving 7 bases not matched to a gene.

CDR3 in amino acids: CASSITGRVDNEQFF. The CDR3 DNA follows: TGTGCCAGTAGTATTACCGGGAGAGTGGACAATGAGCAGTTCTTC. The chain couples TRBV19 to TRBJ2-1, with TRBD2 as a possible D gene (6 bases). Germline assignment: CDR1 LNHDA and CDR2 SQIVND (reference sequence). Trimming took off 3 bases at V and 5 bases at J, with 14 bases between the two ends. The CDR3 covers 15 residues.

The CDR3 reads CASSQEGLGSGLDTQYF. The CDR3 DNA reads as TGTGCCAGCAGCCAAGAGGGCCTCGGTAGCGGCCTAGATACGCAGTATTTT. The rearrangement uses TRBV4-2 and TRBJ2-3; D perhaps matches TRBD2 (6 bases). The CDR3 covers 17 residues. V dropped 0 bases and J dropped 5 bases, with 18 bases sitting between them. CDR1 and CDR2 from the germline V gene are LGHNA and YNFKEQ.

V usage is TRBV11-3 and J usage is TRBJ1-2, with D tentatively TRBD1 (5 bases). This CDR3 contains 15 residues. The V end was cut by 0 bases, the J end by 6 bases, with 14 bases between. CDR1 is SGHNT, CDR2 YENEEA, per germline. The DNA for the CDR3 is TGTGCCAGCAGCTTAGATGGTGAAGGGGCGAATGGCTACACCTTC. It translates to CASSLDGEGANGYTF. Filled out from reference TRBV11-3 and TRBJ1-2, the complete variable domain reads EAGVVQSPRYKIIEKKQPVAFWCNPISGHNTLYWYLQNLGQGPELLIRYENEEAVDDSQLPKDRFSAERLKGVDSTLKIQPAELGDSAVYLCASSLDGEGANGYTFGSGTRLTVV.

This clone was observed once. This chain uses TRBV19 with TRBJ1-2; TRBD1 matches 8 bases. The CDR3 extends over 15 amino acids. Per the germline V gene, CDR1 is LNHDA and CDR2 is SQIVND (reference sequence). V shed 5 bases and J 0 bases; nucleotides not matched to a gene: 5. CDR3 nucleotide sequence: TGTGCCAGTAGTCCGAGGACAGGGACTAACTATGGCTACACCTTC. Its protein product is CASSPRTGTNYGYTF. The full variable domain, rest sourced from reference TRBV19 and TRBJ1-2, is DGGITQSPKYLFRKEGQNVTLSCEQNLNHDAMYWYRQDPGQGLRLIYYSQIVNDFQKGDIAEGYSVSREKKESFPLTVTSAQKNPTAFYLCASSPRTGTNYGYTFGSGTRLTVV.

This clone was observed a single time. The rearrangement joins TRBV19 to TRBJ2-2, with 16 bases fitting TRBD2. The germline CDR1 and CDR2 sequences are LNHDA and SQIVND (reference sequence). There are 18 residues in the CDR3. Losses at the gene ends were 6 bases for V and 4 bases for J; bases not matched to a gene: 8. CDR3 region: CASRRPGLAGGRTGELFF. CDR3 DNA: TGTGCCAGTAGACGACCGGGACTAGCGGGGGGGCGCACCGGGGAGCTGTTTTTT.

The J gene is TRBJ2-7, the V gene TRBV29-1; D may be TRBD2 (5 bases). Germline V gene sequence: CDR1 SQVTM, CDR2 ANQGSEA. Trimming cost V 5 bases and J 2 bases, with 13 bases left between them. CDR3 length equals 13 residues. The CDR3 region has the DNA TGCAGCGTTTCTCCAACCGGGGCCTACGAGCAGTACTTC. Protein sequence: CSVSPTGAYEQYF.

CDR3 loop: CASSLGQGLGEAFF. The CDR3 DNA reads TGTGCCAGCAGCTTAGGCCAGGGCCTTGGTGAAGCTTTCTTT. V is TRBV11-3 and J is TRBJ1-1; weak D call: TRBD1 (5 bases). V lost 1 base and J 7 bases, leaving 13 bases between the germline ends. CDR3 length equals 14 residues. The germline gives CDR1 SGHNT, CDR2 YENEEA.